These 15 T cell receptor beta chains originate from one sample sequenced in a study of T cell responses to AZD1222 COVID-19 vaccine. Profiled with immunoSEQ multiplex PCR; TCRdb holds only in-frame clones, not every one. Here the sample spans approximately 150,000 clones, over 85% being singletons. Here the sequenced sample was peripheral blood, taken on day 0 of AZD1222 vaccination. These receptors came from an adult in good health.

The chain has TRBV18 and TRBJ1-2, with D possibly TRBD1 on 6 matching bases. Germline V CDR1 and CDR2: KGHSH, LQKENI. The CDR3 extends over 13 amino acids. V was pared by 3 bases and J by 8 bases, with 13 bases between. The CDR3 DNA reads TGTGCCAGCTCACCCCGGGGGGCGCACGGCTACACCTTC. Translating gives CASSPRGAHGYTF.

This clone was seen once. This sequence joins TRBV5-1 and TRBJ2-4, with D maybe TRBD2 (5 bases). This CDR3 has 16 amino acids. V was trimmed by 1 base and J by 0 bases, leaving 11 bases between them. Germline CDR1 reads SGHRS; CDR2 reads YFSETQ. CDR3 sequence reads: CASSLTSALAKNIQYF. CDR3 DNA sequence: TGCGCCAGCAGCTTGACTAGTGCCCTAGCCAAAAACATTCAGTACTTC.

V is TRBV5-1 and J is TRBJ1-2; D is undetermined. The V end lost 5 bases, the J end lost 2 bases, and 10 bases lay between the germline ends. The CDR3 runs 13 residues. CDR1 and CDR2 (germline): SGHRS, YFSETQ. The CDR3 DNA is TGCGCCAGCAGTCGAGGAGAGAACTATGGCTACACCTTC. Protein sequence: CASSRGENYGYTF.

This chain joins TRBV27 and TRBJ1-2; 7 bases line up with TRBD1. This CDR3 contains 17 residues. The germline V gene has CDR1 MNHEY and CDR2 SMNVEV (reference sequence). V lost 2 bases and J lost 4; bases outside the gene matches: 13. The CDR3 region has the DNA TGTGCCAGCAGTTTAGGGGGGTCAGGGGGTCGTGGCTATGGCTACACCTTC. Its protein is CASSLGGSGGRGYGYTF.

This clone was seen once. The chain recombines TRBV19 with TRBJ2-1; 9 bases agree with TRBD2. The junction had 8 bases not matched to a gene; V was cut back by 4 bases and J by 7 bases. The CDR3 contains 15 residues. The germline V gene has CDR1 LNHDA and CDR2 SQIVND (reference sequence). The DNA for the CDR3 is TGTGCCAGTAGTACTATAGCGGGAGCGAGGAATGAGCAGTTCTTC. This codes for CASSTIAGARNEQFF.

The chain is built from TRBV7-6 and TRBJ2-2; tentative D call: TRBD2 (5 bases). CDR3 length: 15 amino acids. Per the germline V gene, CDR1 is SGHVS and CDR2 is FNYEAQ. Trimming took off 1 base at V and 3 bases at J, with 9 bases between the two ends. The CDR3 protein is CASSLVGGDTGELFF. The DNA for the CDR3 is TGTGCCAGCAGCTTAGTTGGAGGCGACACCGGGGAGCTGTTTTTT.

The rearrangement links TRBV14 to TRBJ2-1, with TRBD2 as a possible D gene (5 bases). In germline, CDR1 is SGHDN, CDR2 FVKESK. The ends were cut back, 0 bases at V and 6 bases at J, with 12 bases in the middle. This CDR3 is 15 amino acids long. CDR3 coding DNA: TGTGCCAGCAGCCAAGATCCGGGAAATGCCAATGAGCAGTTCTTC. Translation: CASSQDPGNANEQFF.

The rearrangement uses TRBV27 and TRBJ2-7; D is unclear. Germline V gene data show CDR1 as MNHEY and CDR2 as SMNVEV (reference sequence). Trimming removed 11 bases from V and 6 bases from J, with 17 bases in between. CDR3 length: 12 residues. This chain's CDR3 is CASRPLVGEQYF. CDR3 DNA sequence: TGTGCCTCCCGGCCGCTAGTAGGCGAGCAGTACTTC.

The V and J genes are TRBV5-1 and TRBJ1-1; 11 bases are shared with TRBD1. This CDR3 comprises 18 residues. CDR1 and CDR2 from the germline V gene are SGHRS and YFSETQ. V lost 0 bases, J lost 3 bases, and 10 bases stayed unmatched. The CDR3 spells CASSLGGTDRGQDTEAFF. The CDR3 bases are TGCGCCAGCAGCTTGGGAGGAACGGACAGGGGGCAGGACACTGAAGCTTTCTTT.

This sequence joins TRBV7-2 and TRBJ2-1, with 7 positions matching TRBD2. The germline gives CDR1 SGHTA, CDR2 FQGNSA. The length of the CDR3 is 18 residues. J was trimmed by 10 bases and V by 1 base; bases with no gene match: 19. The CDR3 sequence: CASSLVPPWEGRRPEQFF. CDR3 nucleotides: TGTGCCAGCAGCTTAGTCCCGCCGTGGGAGGGCCGAAGACCCGAGCAGTTCTTC.

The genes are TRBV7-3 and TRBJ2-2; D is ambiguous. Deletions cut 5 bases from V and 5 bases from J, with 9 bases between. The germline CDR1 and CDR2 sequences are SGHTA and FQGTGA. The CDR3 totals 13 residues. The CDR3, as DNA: TGTGCCAGCAGCCCTGTCGGGACCGGGGAGCTGTTTTTT. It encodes CASSPVGTGELFF.

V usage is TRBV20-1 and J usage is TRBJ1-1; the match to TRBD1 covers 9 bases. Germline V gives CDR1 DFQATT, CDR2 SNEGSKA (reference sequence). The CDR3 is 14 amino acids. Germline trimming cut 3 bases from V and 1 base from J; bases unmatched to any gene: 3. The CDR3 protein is CSASPDRGNTEAFF. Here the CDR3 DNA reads TGCAGTGCTAGTCCGGACAGGGGGAACACTGAAGCTTTCTTT.

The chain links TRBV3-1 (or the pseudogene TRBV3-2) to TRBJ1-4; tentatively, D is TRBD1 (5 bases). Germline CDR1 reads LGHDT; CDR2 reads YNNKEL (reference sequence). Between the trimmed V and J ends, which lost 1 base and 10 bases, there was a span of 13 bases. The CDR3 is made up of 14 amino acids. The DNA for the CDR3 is TGTGCCAGCAGCCAAGCGGACCGGGGGGTAAAACTGTTTTTT. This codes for CASSQADRGVKLFF.

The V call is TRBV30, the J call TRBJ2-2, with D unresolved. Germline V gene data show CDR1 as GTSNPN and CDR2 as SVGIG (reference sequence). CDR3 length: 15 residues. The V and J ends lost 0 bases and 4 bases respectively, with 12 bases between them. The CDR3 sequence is CAWSVLARFTGELFF. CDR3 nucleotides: TGTGCCTGGAGTGTACTCGCCCGATTCACCGGGGAGCTGTTTTTT.

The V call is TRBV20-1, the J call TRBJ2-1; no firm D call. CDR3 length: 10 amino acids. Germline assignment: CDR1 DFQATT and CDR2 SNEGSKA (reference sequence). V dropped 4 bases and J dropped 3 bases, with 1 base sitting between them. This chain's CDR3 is CSANYNEQFF. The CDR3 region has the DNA TGCAGTGCTAACTACAATGAGCAGTTCTTC.